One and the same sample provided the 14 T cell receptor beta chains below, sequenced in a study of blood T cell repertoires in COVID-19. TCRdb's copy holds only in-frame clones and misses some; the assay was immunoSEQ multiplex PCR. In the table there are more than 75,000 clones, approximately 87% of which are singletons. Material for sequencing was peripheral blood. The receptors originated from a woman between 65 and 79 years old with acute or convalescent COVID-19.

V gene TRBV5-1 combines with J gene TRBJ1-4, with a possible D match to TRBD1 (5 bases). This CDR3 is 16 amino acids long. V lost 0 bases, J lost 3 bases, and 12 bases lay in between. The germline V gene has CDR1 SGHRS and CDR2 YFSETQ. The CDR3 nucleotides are TGCGCCAGCAGCTTGGGCGCGGGGCGGGCTAATGAAAAACTGTTTTTT. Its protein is CASSLGAGRANEKLFF.

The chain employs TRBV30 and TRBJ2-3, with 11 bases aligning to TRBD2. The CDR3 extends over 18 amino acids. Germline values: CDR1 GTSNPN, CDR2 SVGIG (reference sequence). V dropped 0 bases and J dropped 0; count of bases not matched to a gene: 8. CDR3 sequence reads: CAWSVLAGARPSTDTQYF. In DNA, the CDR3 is TGTGCCTGGAGTGTACTAGCGGGAGCCCGGCCTAGCACAGATACGCAGTATTTT.

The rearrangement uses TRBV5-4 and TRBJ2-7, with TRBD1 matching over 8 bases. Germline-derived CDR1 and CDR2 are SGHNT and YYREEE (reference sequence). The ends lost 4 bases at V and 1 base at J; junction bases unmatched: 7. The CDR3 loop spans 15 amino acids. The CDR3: CASSGQGAGSYEQYV. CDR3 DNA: TGTGCCAGCAGCGGTCAGGGGGCCGGGTCCTACGAGCAGTACGTC.

The CDR3, as DNA: TGTGCCAGCAGACGGGTGGGGAGCTCCTACAATGAGCAGTTCTTC. Translation: CASRRVGSSYNEQFF. The chain couples TRBV6-5 to TRBJ2-1; maybe TRBD2 (5 bases). There are 15 residues in the CDR3. Deletions cut 6 bases from V and 0 bases from J, with 12 bases between. Germline V gene sequence: CDR1 MNHEY, CDR2 SVGAGI.

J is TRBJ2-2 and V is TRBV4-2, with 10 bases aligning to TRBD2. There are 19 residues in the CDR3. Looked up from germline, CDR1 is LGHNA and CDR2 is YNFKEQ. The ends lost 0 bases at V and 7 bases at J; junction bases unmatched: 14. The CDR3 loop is CASSQEPAGGINQVGELFF. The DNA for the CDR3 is TGTGCCAGCAGCCAAGAACCAGCGGGGGGGATCAATCAGGTCGGGGAGCTGTTTTTT.

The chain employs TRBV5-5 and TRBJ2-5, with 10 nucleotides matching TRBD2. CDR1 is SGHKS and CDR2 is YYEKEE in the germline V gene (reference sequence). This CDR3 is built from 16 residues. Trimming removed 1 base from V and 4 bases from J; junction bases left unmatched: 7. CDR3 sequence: CASSLLQRGGAETQYF. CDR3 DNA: TGTGCCAGCAGCTTGTTACAGCGGGGGGGCGCAGAGACCCAGTACTTC.

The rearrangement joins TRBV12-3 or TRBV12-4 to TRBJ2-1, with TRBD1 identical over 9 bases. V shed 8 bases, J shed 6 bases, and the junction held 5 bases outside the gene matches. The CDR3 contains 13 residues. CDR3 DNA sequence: TGTGCCAGCGCCATGGGACAGGGCAATGAGCAGTTCTTC. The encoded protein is CASAMGQGNEQFF.

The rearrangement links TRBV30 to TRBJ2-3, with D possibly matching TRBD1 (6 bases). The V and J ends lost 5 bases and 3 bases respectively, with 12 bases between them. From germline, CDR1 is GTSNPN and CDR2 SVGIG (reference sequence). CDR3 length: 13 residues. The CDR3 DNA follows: TGTGCCTGGGGACAGAGCGTGACAGATACGCAGTATTTT. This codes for CAWGQSVTDTQYF.

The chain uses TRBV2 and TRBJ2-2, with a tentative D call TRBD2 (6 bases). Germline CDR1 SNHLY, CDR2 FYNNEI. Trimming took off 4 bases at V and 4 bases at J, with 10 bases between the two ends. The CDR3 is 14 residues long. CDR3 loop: CASSAMGGTGELFF. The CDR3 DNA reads TGTGCCAGCAGTGCGATGGGAGGCACCGGGGAGCTGTTTTTT.

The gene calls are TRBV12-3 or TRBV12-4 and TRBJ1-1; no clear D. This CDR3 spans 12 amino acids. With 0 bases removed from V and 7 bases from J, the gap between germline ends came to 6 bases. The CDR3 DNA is TGTGCCAGCAGTTTAGCGCGTGATGAAGCTTTCTTT. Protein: CASSLARDEAFF.

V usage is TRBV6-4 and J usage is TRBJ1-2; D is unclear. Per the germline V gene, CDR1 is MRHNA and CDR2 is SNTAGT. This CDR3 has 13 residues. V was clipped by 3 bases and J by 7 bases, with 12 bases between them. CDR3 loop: CASSEGESFGYTF. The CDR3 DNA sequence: TGTGCCAGCAGTGAGGGAGAGTCTTTTGGCTACACCTTC.

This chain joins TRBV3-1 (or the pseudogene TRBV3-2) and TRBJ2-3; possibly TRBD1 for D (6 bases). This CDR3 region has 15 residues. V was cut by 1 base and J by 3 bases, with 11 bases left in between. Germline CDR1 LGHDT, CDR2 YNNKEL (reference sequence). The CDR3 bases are TGTGCCAGCAGCCAAGTCCGGCAGGGGACAGATACGCAGTATTTT. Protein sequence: CASSQVRQGTDTQYF.

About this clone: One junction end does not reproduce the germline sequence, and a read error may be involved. The CDR3 DNA reads TGTGCCAGCAGGATAGCGGCGGACTATGACTACACCTTC. Encoded protein: CASRIAADYDYTF. The V gene is TRBV6-5, the J gene TRBJ1-2, with D hard to call. The CDR3 totals 13 residues. Germline lookup yields CDR1 MNHEY and CDR2 SVGAGI.

In nucleotides, the CDR3 is TGCAGCGTTGAAGTCCTGGGACTCCGTGATCGTTATACGCAGTATTTT. Protein: CSVEVLGLRDRYTQYF. The rearrangement uses TRBV29-1 and TRBJ2-3, with D tentatively TRBD2 (6 bases). Germline loops: CDR1 SQVTM, CDR2 ANQGSEA. The CDR3 runs to 16 residues. Between the trimmed V and J ends, which lost 1 base and 7 bases, there was a span of 21 bases.